This TCR beta chain appears in the sequencing data of a study of T-cell reconstitution after alpha-beta-depleted transplantation in children. The TCRbeta library was prepared with unique molecular identifiers. TCRdb re-called the PCR reads with MiXCR, one entry per CDR3 protein. Among around 87,000 distinct CDR3 sequences, roughly 8% were seen once, and the ten largest hold roughly 6.9%. There are many counts of this clonotype. The length of the CDR3 is 14 residues. The V gene's germline CDR1 is DFQATT and CDR2 SNEGSKA (reference sequence). Trimming cost V 1 base and J 0 bases; bases outside gene matches: 2.

The specimen was PBMCs from the stem cell graft donor, collected from the stem cell graft. This receptor was obtained from a human donor who donated a stem cell graft to a child with congenital amegakaryocytic thrombocytopenia. The chain recombines TRBV20-1 with TRBJ1-1; 7 bases match TRBD1. The CDR3 DNA reads as TGCAGTGCTAGAGTAGGGACAGTGAACACTGAAGCTTTCTTT. Translated, it gives CSARVGTVNTEAFF.